This is a list of T cell receptor beta chains from one sample in a study of blood T cell repertoires in COVID-19. Generated by immunoSEQ multiplex PCR, the TCRdb table keeps only in-frame clones and is missing some. The top ten hold around 17% of the sample, which has under 150,000 clones, 75% to 90% seen once. Sample: peripheral blood. The origin of the receptors is a woman aged 45-60 years who had recovered from COVID-19. Both conserved end residues are part of each CDR3. Fields, in order: J gene, D gene, clone size, V gene, CDR3 protein, CDR3 DNA. The D gene is left open where the match is weak. Rows give clone size only sometimes, using once, few, many, or a class for an expanded clone.

>TRBJ2-7|TRBD2|.|TRBV5-6
CASSLDPSGRYEQYF
TGTGCCAGCAGCTTGGATCCTAGCGGGAGGTATGAGCAGTACTTC
>TRBJ2-5|.|.|TRBV4-1
CASSQGPGNTQETQYF
TGCGCCAGCAGCCAAGGTCCGGGGAATACTCAAGAGACCCAGTACTTC
>TRBJ2-4|.|.|TRBV4-1
CASSPKTSKENIQYF
TGCGCCAGCAGCCCGAAGACTTCGAAGGAAAACATTCAGTACTTC
>TRBJ1-2|.|.|TRBV7-2
CASSYVWSDGYTF
TGTGCCAGCAGCTACGTATGGTCGGATGGCTACACCTTC
>TRBJ2-1|.|.|TRBV5-1
CASSAAETGYNEQFF
TGCGCCAGCAGCGCGGCCGAGACAGGCTACAATGAGCAGTTCTTC
>TRBJ2-5|.|.|TRBV7-3
CASSLFGAQETQYF
TGTGCCAGCAGCTTATTTGGGGCCCAAGAGACCCAGTACTTC
>TRBJ2-3|.|.|TRBV29-1
CSVGGGASTDTQYF
TGCAGCGTTGGCGGAGGCGCTAGCACAGATACGCAGTATTTT
>TRBJ1-5|TRBD1|.|TRBV19
CASSVRDRGLGSNQPQHF
TGTGCCAGTAGTGTCCGGGACAGGGGGCTCGGTAGCAATCAGCCCCAGCATTTT
>TRBJ1-2|TRBD1|many|TRBV4-3
CASSQGQGAFYGYTF
TGCGCCAGCAGCCAAGGACAGGGGGCCTTCTATGGCTACACCTTC
>TRBJ2-1|TRBD2|.|TRBV5-1
CASSPSGGLKSSYNEQFF
TGCGCCAGCAGCCCCTCGGGGGGACTCAAAAGCTCCTACAATGAGCAGTTCTTC
>TRBJ2-1|TRBD1|.|TRBV6-1
CASSAWTGLTYNEQFF
TGTGCCAGCAGTGCCTGGACAGGACTCACCTACAATGAGCAGTTCTTC
>TRBJ2-3|.|medium-sized|TRBV6-5
CASSYAGPDTDTQYF
TGTGCCAGCAGTTACGCAGGGCCCGACACAGATACGCAGTATTTT
>TRBJ2-3|.|.|TRBV7-8
CASSLDIGGSTDTQYF
TGTGCCAGCAGCTTAGATATTGGGGGGAGCACAGATACGCAGTATTTT
>TRBJ2-1|TRBD2|.|TRBV4-1
CASSLNSGGSYNEQFF
TGCGCCAGCAGCCTTAATAGCGGGGGCTCCTACAATGAGCAGTTCTTC
>TRBJ1-2|TRBD1|.|TRBV5-1
CASSRGDRASYGYTF
TGCGCCAGCAGCCGGGGGGACAGGGCTAGCTATGGCTACACCTTC
>TRBJ2-7|.|once|TRBV21-1
CASSRPGTKNYEQYF
TGTGCCAGCAGCAGGCCCGGGACTAAGAACTACGAGCAGTACTTC
>TRBJ2-7|TRBD1|once|TRBV7-6
CASSLGSGTGVYEQYF
TGTGCCAGCAGCTTGGGGTCGGGGACAGGGGTCTACGAGCAGTACTTC
>TRBJ2-5|.|.|TRBV11-1
CASSKGQIQETQYF
TGTGCCAGCAGCAAAGGACAGATACAAGAGACCCAGTACTTC
>TRBJ1-2|.|.|TRBV6-5
CASTGRDRNYGYTF
TGTGCCAGCACCGGACGGGATCGGAATTATGGCTACACCTTC
>TRBJ1-5|.|.|TRBV2
CASREYGNQPQHF
TGTGCCAGCAGAGAGTACGGCAATCAGCCCCAGCATTTT
>TRBJ2-1|TRBD1|.|TRBV5-1
CASSLDTGGYNEQFF
TGCGCCAGCAGCTTGGACACAGGGGGCTACAATGAGCAGTTCTTC
>TRBJ1-3|.|once|TRBV5-1
CASSSASGSGNTIYF
TGCGCCAGCAGCTCCGCCTCAGGGTCTGGAAACACCATATATTTT
>TRBJ1-1|.|once|TRBV28
CASSSTGMNTEAFF
TGTGCCAGCAGTTCGACAGGAATGAACACTGAAGCTTTCTTT
>TRBJ1-1|.|.|TRBV7-2
CASSLRTAITEAFF
TGTGCCAGCAGCCTAAGGACAGCCATCACTGAAGCTTTCTTT
>TRBJ1-1|.|once|TRBV15
CATAETVLNTEAFF
TGTGCCACCGCGGAGACAGTCCTGAACACTGAAGCTTTCTTT
>TRBJ2-1|.|.|TRBV27
CASSYSGGSYNEQFF
TGTGCCAGCAGTTACTCCGGGGGCTCCTACAATGAGCAGTTCTTC
>TRBJ1-1|.|.|TRBV30
CALTSGAEAFF
TGTGCCCTCACGTCGGGAGCTGAAGCTTTCTTT
>TRBJ2-7|.|.|TRBV11-2
CASSFQFTTGSSSYEQYF
TGTGCCAGCAGCTTTCAGTTTACAACGGGGTCGAGCTCCTACGAGCAGTACTTC